These T cell receptor beta chains were read from a single sample in a study of T cell repertoires in cytomegalovirus infection. TCRdb ran MiXCR on the reads and lists one entry per CDR3 protein. The sample lists around 450,000 distinct CDR3 sequences; approximately 31% were seen once. The specimen sequenced was PBMCs. The receptors derive from a human donor in good health (CMV status not recorded). Some clones in this sample may be carry-over from other donors' samples. CDR3s include the opening cysteine and the closing phenylalanine or tryptophan. The D gene is left open where the match is weak. Clone size is given for some rows only: seen once, a few or many times, or a class if the clone is expanded.

CASRRGAGTGNTEAFF,TGTGCCAGCAGGCGGGGGGCCGGGACAGGGAACACTGAAGCTTTCTTT,many,TRBV7-6,TRBJ1-1,TRBD1
CATSRDNGHYEQYF,TGTGCCACCAGCAGAGATAACGGTCACTACGAGCAGTACTTC,few,TRBV15,TRBJ2-7,.
CSARSEAYGYTF,TGCAGTGCTCGGAGCGAGGCATATGGCTACACCTTC,.,TRBV20-1,TRBJ1-2,.
CASSYQRGGRETQYF,TGTGCCAGCAGCTACCAGCGGGGGGGCCGGGAGACCCAGTACTTC,.,TRBV28,TRBJ2-5,TRBD2
CASSLERLAGETQYF,TGTGCCAGCAGCTTAGAGCGGCTAGCCGGAGAGACCCAGTACTTC,few,TRBV7-6,TRBJ2-5,.
CASSFAETGHPDTQYF,TGTGCCAGCAGCTTCGCAGAGACAGGCCACCCAGATACGCAGTATTTT,.,TRBV12-3/TRBV12-4,TRBJ2-3,.
CASSEGWGPAYEQYF,TGTGCCAGCAGTGAAGGATGGGGGCCGGCCTACGAGCAGTACTTC,.,TRBV6-1,TRBJ2-7,.
CATSRTGMILSGANVLTF,TGTGCCACCAGTAGGACAGGGATGATACTCTCTGGGGCCAACGTCCTGACTTTC,few,TRBV10-3,TRBJ2-6,TRBD1
CASSPWDLTRRNQPQHF,TGTGCCAGCAGTCCTTGGGACCTCACAAGGAGGAATCAGCCCCAGCATTTT,many,TRBV28,TRBJ1-5,.
CARSAGGIGEKLFF,TGTGCCCGCAGCGCTGGGGGCATCGGGGAAAAACTGTTTTTT,.,TRBV7-2,TRBJ1-4,.
CASSSGLAWGPGELFF,TGTGCTAGCAGCTCCGGACTAGCGTGGGGGCCCGGGGAGCTGTTTTTT,few,TRBV7-6,TRBJ2-2,TRBD2
CSARPIAEAFF,TGCAGTGCTAGACCCATAGCTGAAGCTTTCTTT,few,TRBV20-1,TRBJ1-1,.
CASRVNRDSPLHF,TGTGCCAGCAGGGTTAACAGGGATTCACCCCTCCACTTT,few,TRBV6-1,TRBJ1-6,.
CASTSSGTLNTEAFF,TGTGCCAGCACCTCATCCGGGACCCTGAACACTGAAGCTTTCTTT,many,TRBV28,TRBJ1-1,.
CASSLQGVEQYF,TGTGCCAGCAGCTTACAGGGGGTCGAGCAGTACTTC,many,TRBV7-9,TRBJ2-7,TRBD1
CASSPPGQGTGGNQPQHF,TGTGCCAGCAGTCCACCTGGGCAGGGGACCGGGGGCAATCAGCCCCAGCATTTT,.,TRBV6-6,TRBJ1-5,.
CASSMVPGFDEQFF,TGTGCCAGTAGTATGGTTCCCGGGTTCGATGAGCAGTTCTTC,few,TRBV19,TRBJ2-1,.
CASSLGQGHNQPQHF,TGTGCCAGCAGCTTAGGACAGGGTCATAATCAGCCCCAGCATTTT,few,TRBV7-2,TRBJ1-5,TRBD1
CASSLEGFHTEAFF,TGTGCCAGCAGCTTAGAGGGATTTCACACTGAAGCTTTCTTT,many,TRBV7-2,TRBJ1-1,.
CASSSAGQGTNEKLFF,TGTGCCAGCAGTTCAGCAGGGCAGGGCACTAATGAAAAACTGTTTTTT,.,TRBV7-4,TRBJ1-4,.
CASSAQGFTDTQYF,TGTGCCAGCAGTGCCCAGGGCTTCACAGATACGCAGTATTTT,few,TRBV6-1,TRBJ2-3,.
CSASPPGQGKYQPQHF,TGCAGTGCTAGCCCCCCGGGACAGGGGAAGTATCAGCCCCAGCATTTT,few,TRBV20-1,TRBJ1-5,TRBD1
CASMRSSYNEQFF,TGTGCCAGCATGCGGTCCTCCTACAATGAGCAGTTCTTC,.,TRBV28,TRBJ2-1,.
CASSSIGEETQYF,TGTGCCAGCAGCTCCATAGGGGAAGAGACCCAGTACTTC,.,TRBV7-7,TRBJ2-5,.
CASSSRRGRTDTQYF,TGTGCCAGCAGCTCACGGCGGGGGAGGACAGATACGCAGTATTTT,.,TRBV7-2,TRBJ2-3,TRBD2
CASRLREKYGYTF,TGTGCCAGCAGGCTACGGGAGAAATATGGCTACACCTTC,.,TRBV12-3/TRBV12-4,TRBJ1-2,.
CASSERRTDNSPLHF,TGTGCCAGCAGTGAGAGGAGGACAGATAATTCACCCCTCCACTTT,few,TRBV2,TRBJ1-6,.
CASSPRDSWEKLFF,TGTGCCAGCAGTCCCCGGGACAGTTGGGAAAAACTGTTTTTT,few,TRBV6-5,TRBJ1-4,TRBD1
CSARSGDTQYF,TGCAGTGCTAGATCGGGAGATACGCAGTATTTT,.,TRBV20-1,TRBJ2-3,.
CASSFRRGIVSPLHF,TGTGCCAGCAGTTTCCGAAGGGGGATTGTTTCACCCCTCCACTTT,.,TRBV27,TRBJ1-6,.
CASSLVGSYNEQFF,TGTGCCAGCAGCTTGGTCGGGTCGTACAATGAGCAGTTCTTC,few,TRBV5-4,TRBJ2-1,.
CATSRGGDYGGAYF,TGTGCCACCAGCAGAGGGGGAGACTACGGGGGAGCGTACTTC,.,TRBV15,TRBJ2-7,.
CSAGQGAMNEQFF,TGCAGCGCCGGACAGGGGGCGATGAATGAGCAGTTCTTC,few,TRBV29-1,TRBJ2-1,TRBD1
CASSQYPTSGDNEQFF,TGTGCCAGCAGCCAGTACCCGACTAGCGGAGACAATGAGCAGTTCTTC,few,TRBV7-6,TRBJ2-1,TRBD2
CASSQLPGQPQHF,TGTGCCAGCAGCCAACTACCTGGGCAGCCCCAGCATTTT,many,TRBV7-2,TRBJ1-5,.
CASSLNPQGAGQPQHF,TGTGCCAGCAGCTTAAACCCACAGGGGGCGGGTCAGCCCCAGCATTTT,many,TRBV7-2,TRBJ1-5,TRBD1
CASSLVGSPAGQPQHF,TGTGCCAGCAGCTTAGTCGGATCTCCGGCGGGTCAGCCCCAGCATTTT,.,TRBV7-8,TRBJ1-5,.
CASSSWTVNTGELFF,TGTGCCAGCAGTTCATGGACAGTGAACACCGGGGAGCTGTTTTTT,.,TRBV12-3/TRBV12-4,TRBJ2-2,.
CSAHNSMEERSQYF,TGCAGTGCTCATAACTCGATGGAGGAGCGGTCCCAGTACTTC,.,TRBV20-1,TRBJ2-5,.
CASSQVLAGGSYNTQYF,TGCGCCAGCAGCCAAGTCTTGGCGGGGGGATCCTACAATACGCAGTATTTT,.,TRBV4-3,TRBJ2-3,TRBD2
CASRLKETQYF,TGTGCCAGCAGGCTTAAGGAGACCCAGTACTTC,.,TRBV7-9,TRBJ2-5,.
CASSPGTGPQPQHF,TGTGCCAGCAGCCCCGGGACAGGGCCTCAGCCCCAGCATTTT,.,TRBV7-9,TRBJ1-5,TRBD1
CASSKGTILRGGSNEQFF,TGTGCCAGCAGCAAAGGGACAATCCTGCGGGGGGGCAGTAATGAGCAGTTCTTC,.,TRBV11-2,TRBJ2-1,TRBD2
CASSQDRGYGYPF,TGTGCCAGCAGCCAGGACAGGGGTTATGGCTACCCCTTC,.,TRBV12-3/TRBV12-4,TRBJ1-2,TRBD1
CASIPEGSSYEQYF,TGTGCCAGCATCCCCGAAGGCAGTTCCTACGAGCAGTACTTC,.,TRBV28,TRBJ2-7,.
CASSPRQVSYNSPLHF,TGTGCCAGCAGCCCCAGACAGGTCTCCTATAATTCACCCCTCCACTTT,many,TRBV7-2,TRBJ1-6,.
CACSLARSLGINEQFF,TGTGCCTGCAGCTTAGCACGTTCGTTGGGGATCAATGAGCAGTTCTTC,.,TRBV7-8,TRBJ2-1,.
CASSPDQGFYEQYF,TGTGCCAGCTCACCAGATCAGGGCTTCTACGAGCAGTACTTC,.,TRBV18,TRBJ2-7,.
CASSEAGTPSPLSTQYF,TGTGCCAGCAGTGAAGCCGGGACCCCTTCGCCGTTGAGTACGCAGTATTTT,.,TRBV6-1,TRBJ2-3,.
CASSYPPKSSGNTIYF,TGTGCCAGCAGTTATCCCCCGAAGAGCTCTGGAAACACCATATATTTT,few,TRBV6-2/TRBV6-3,TRBJ1-3,.
CASSRGTADYNEQFF,TGTGCCAGCAGCCGCGGGACAGCGGATTACAATGAGCAGTTCTTC,many,TRBV11-2,TRBJ2-1,.
CASSYTHLSGTDTGELFF,TGTGCCAGCAGTTACACCCACCTTTCCGGGACGGACACCGGGGAGCTGTTTTTT,.,TRBV6-6,TRBJ2-2,.
CSARSGGNQPQHF,TGCAGTGCTAGATCTGGGGGCAATCAGCCCCAGCATTTT,few,TRBV20-1,TRBJ1-5,.
CASSFGTGSNQPQHF,TGTGCCAGCAGTTTTGGGACAGGATCAAATCAGCCCCAGCATTTT,.,TRBV27,TRBJ1-5,TRBD1
CASSLGVFFSENTGELFF,TGTGCCAGCAGTTTAGGAGTTTTTTTTTCAGAGAACACCGGGGAGCTGTTTTTT,.,TRBV28,TRBJ2-2,.
CSARGRRNNQPQHF,TGCAGTGCTAGGGGTAGACGGAACAATCAGCCCCAGCATTTT,once,TRBV20-1,TRBJ1-5,.